This T cell receptor (beta chain) comes out of a study of blood T cell repertoires in COVID-19. This CDR3 region has 12 residues. The germline V gene encodes CDR1 MNHEY and CDR2 SVGAGI. V dropped 5 bases and J dropped 11; count of bases not matched to a gene: 7. Per the original methods: How many nucleated cells were present was estimated from reference gene primer amplification. The table came from immunoSEQ multiplex PCR; TCRdb's copy has only in-frame clones and leaves some out. V and J calls and clone size are copied from that table; D and trimming were computed from the DNA. The sample yields about 400,000 clones, around 89% seen once.

Sequences were obtained from peripheral blood. This TCR was recovered from a woman between 25 and 40 years old with acute or convalescent COVID-19. The chain has TRBV6-5 and TRBJ1-1; 8 bases match TRBD1. CDR3 in DNA: TGTGCCAGCAGTACAGGGGGACGCGGCGCTTTCTTT. Amino acid sequence: CASSTGGRGAFF.